This TCR beta chain is drawn from a study of CD8+ T cells in alopecia areata (dated by TCRdb to 2017 to 2018). Regarding the complete study: Female C3H/HeJ recipients, roughly 6-11 weeks old, were grafted with skin from C3H/HeJ donors with spontaneous alopecia (about 6-13 months old). In both human patients and the C3H/HeJ mouse model, the study applied high-throughput TCRbeta sequencing to look at T cell clonal expansion in alopecia areata. Human TCRbeta sequencing covered scalp tissue and sorted CD4+ and CD8+ peripheral blood T cells from patchy and totalis/universalis alopecia areata patients and healthy controls. Scalp clonality was compared across normal scalp (n=4), patchy alopecia areata scalp (n=8), and alopecia totalis/universalis scalp (n=8). RNA came from the PAXgene miRNA kit for fixed scalp, the miRNeasy kit for PBMCs, and the RNeasy kit for mouse skin. TCRbeta CDR3 regions were amplified by immunoSEQ multiplex PCR with 35 Vbeta forward and 13 Jbeta reverse primers.

The library came from the immunoSEQ multiplex PCR assay. RNA was extracted from all samples and reverse transcribed into cDNA, which served as template for TCR sequencing. SuperScript III was used to make first-strand cDNA, primed with a 2:1 mix of oligo-dT and random hexamers. Amplification bias was assessed with a synthetic immune receptor repertoire, and residual bias was removed computationally. Libraries were sequenced on Illumina HiSeq with 60 bp reads covering the CDR3, read from J toward V. As for how the authors treated the data: Raw reads were preprocessed to remove errors, and CDR3 was defined according to IMGT conventions as the region from the conserved cysteine to phenylalanine. Clonality was computed as 1 minus the Shannon entropy, with the entropy normalized by log2 of the number of productive unique TCRs. CD4 or CD8 identity of scalp clones was inferred by cross-referencing scalp TCRbeta sequences with sorted blood CD4 and CD8 repertoires. TCRdb took over this immuneACCESS table, retaining in-frame rearrangements with V and J assigned. Such tables are incomplete; in checked studies, under half of the missing clones stem from an unresolved V gene, and the remainder is unexplained. D and trimming come from the DNA, and the V and J calls and clone size come from that table. In this sample, some 110,000 clones appear, none counted once only. The top ten clonotypes cover roughly a fifth of the sample.

Study-wide conclusions, independent of this receptor: Compared with normal scalp, lesional scalp, particularly in alopecia totalis/universalis, had higher clonality and more expanded CD8+ clones, which suggests antigenic drive. Scalp TCR repertoire analysis is complicated because resident alphabeta T cells in normal human skin are also sequenced, whereas mouse skin is dominated by gammadelta T cells. TCR sequences shared between patients were less clear than in mice, possibly partly because of HLA diversity in the patient population.

The CDR3 has 14 amino acids, counting the end cysteine and phenylalanine. The CDR3 was read in part: 30 bases, with the frame set at base 1. For CDR1 and CDR2, the germline V gene lists NNHDY and SYVADS. As regards this clone: No cognate antigen has been identified for it. Mouse gene names and germline sequences are the ones reported for this receptor. The read terminates 4 residues before the CDR3 end, so the remaining end is supplied by the germline J gene.

The sequencing input was lesional skin. The sequence was collected from a C3H/HeJ mouse with alopecia areata. The strain's MHC haplotype is H2-k. The chain employs TRBV13-3 and TRBJ2-5; 7 nucleotides in the junction match TRBD2. The CDR3 DNA, read in part, is TGTGCCAGCAGTGTATGGGGGGATGGAGAC. Its protein reads: CASSVWGDGD. The whole CDR3 reads CASSVWGDGDTQYF.